The clone carrying this T cell receptor (beta chain) was seen a few times. Its antigen is undetermined. This PCR relied on a set of 60 Vbeta primers and 13 Jbeta primers. Produced via immunoSEQ multiplex PCR; TCRdb's table is partial and in-frame only. The sample records some 120,000 clones, over 9.5% being singletons. This entry belongs to a study of cytomegalovirus exposure and HLA in healthy donors. Whole-study results and caveats: Later analysis identified several of the most significant clusters that appeared linked to common viral pathogens. Cytomegalovirus association was assigned to more than 150 TCR beta chains.

The sequence was obtained from a woman between 18 and 29 years old in good health and CMV-seropositive. Sequenced: PBMCs.

The CDR3 DNA sequence: TGTGCCAGCAGCAATGGGCCTGGAAACACCATATATTTT. The encoded protein is CASSNGPGNTIYF. This chain uses TRBV5-6 with TRBJ1-3; D gene uncertain. This CDR3 contains 13 residues. Germline CDR1 is SGHDT and CDR2 is YYEEEE. With 4 bases removed from V and 2 bases from J, the gap between germline ends came to 7 bases.